The next 21 T cell receptor beta chains were all read from a single sample in a study of blood T cells in healthy people across ages. Together with a sample-barcoded 5' primer, a J-beta primer mix was included in a second PCR lasting about 6 to 11 cycles. TCRdb analysed the 5' RACE reads with MiXCR anew, one entry per CDR3 protein. The sample consists of hundreds of thousands of distinct CDR3 sequences, about 34% of them appearing once. The sequencing input was blood. These receptor sequences come from an elderly woman in good health.

In this sample, this clonotype turned up many times. The rearrangement joins TRBV9 to TRBJ2-1; 9 bases map to TRBD2. The junction had 10 bases not matched to a gene; V was cut back by 0 bases and J by 6 bases. The CDR3 covers 17 residues. Germline V lookup: CDR1 SGDLS, CDR2 YYNGEE. The CDR3 DNA reads TGTGCCAGCAGCGTAGCTACCCGGAGCGGGGGGCTCAATGAGCAGTTCTTC. Amino acids: CASSVATRSGGLNEQFF.

In the case of this clonotype: A single base separates this from a much larger clone, so it may be a read error. The chain links TRBV15 to TRBJ2-3, with D perhaps assigned TRBD1 or TRBD2 (7 bases each). Per germline, CDR1 LNHNV and CDR2 YYDKDF (reference sequence). There are 15 residues in the CDR3. Trimming removed 0 bases at V and 6 bases at J, with 13 bases between. The CDR3 region has the DNA TGTGCCACCAGCAGAGATTTCCAGGGGGGGGATACGCAGTATTTT. Protein: CATSRDFQGGDTQYF. The full variable domain, with the rest looked up from reference TRBV15 and TRBJ2-3, is DAMVIQNPRYQVTQFGKPVTLSCSQTLNHNVMYWYQQKSSQAPKLLFHYYDKDFNNEADTPDNFQSRRPNTSFCFLDIRSPGLGDTAMYLCATSRDFQGGDTQYFGPGTRLTVL.

In this sample, this clonotype turned up many times. This chain links TRBV2 with TRBJ2-3; TRBD1 might be the D (6 bases). The CDR3 extends over 16 amino acids. CDR1 is SNHLY and CDR2 is FYNNEI in the germline V gene. Trimming shortened V by 8 bases and J by 2 bases, and 20 bases separated the two germline ends. CDR3: CASLLSGDPTTDTQYF. Written as DNA, the CDR3 is TGTGCCAGCCTCCTATCAGGGGACCCTACCACAGATACGCAGTATTTT.

In its sample, this clonotype was seen a few times. V usage is TRBV20-1 and J usage is TRBJ1-1; no definite D call. The CDR3 extends over 15 amino acids. Germline CDR1 is DFQATT and CDR2 is SNEGSKA (reference sequence). The ends were cut back, 1 base at V and 1 base at J, with 13 bases in the middle. In nucleotides, the CDR3 is TGCAGTGCTAGAGCCCTAATACGCTCGAACACTGAAGCTTTCTTT. Protein: CSARALIRSNTEAFF.

This clonotype was found many times. CDR3 amino acids: CASSLAPVRGEQYF. The CDR3 nucleotides are TGTGCCAGCAGCCTCGCCCCGGTGAGGGGCGAGCAGTACTTC. V and J are TRBV7-3 and TRBJ2-7; D is perhaps TRBD1 or TRBD2 (5 bases each). Germline loops: CDR1 SGHTA, CDR2 FQGTGA. V was pared by 5 bases and J by 6 bases, with 17 bases between. The CDR3 has 14 residues.

This chain uses TRBV7-9 with TRBJ2-7, with a weak D call TRBD2 (5 bases). The CDR3 has 13 residues. Trimming took 5 bases from V and 11 from J, leaving 19 bases between them. The V gene's germline CDR1 is SEHNR and CDR2 FQNEAQ (reference sequence). The CDR3 bases are TGTGCCAGCAGCCCGGAGGCGCTCCTCGGGGAGTACTTC. Amino acid sequence: CASSPEALLGEYF.

This clonotype was found many times. V and J are TRBV12-3 or TRBV12-4 and TRBJ2-3; 7 nucleotides agree with TRBD1. The CDR3 spans 15 residues. Losses at the gene ends were 6 bases for V and 0 bases for J; bases not matched to a gene: 6. In DNA form, the CDR3 reads TGTGCCAGCAGCTTGACAGGGTTGAGCACAGATACGCAGTATTTT. This gives the protein CASSLTGLSTDTQYF.

The CDR3 DNA sequence: TGTGCCAGCAGCCAAGATCTCCTAGCGGGGCATGAGCAGTACTTC. Its translation is CASSQDLLAGHEQYF. The chain uses TRBV14 and TRBJ2-5; 9 positions match TRBD2. The J segment lost 11 bases and the V segment lost 0 bases, leaving 10 bases of the junction unmatched. The CDR3 totals 15 residues. The V gene's germline CDR1 is SGHDN and CDR2 FVKESK.

The rearrangement joins TRBV5-1 to TRBJ2-5; D unclear. The last part of the DNA fits TRBJ2-7 better; the J call may be wrong. CDR1 SGHRS and CDR2 YFSETQ come from the germline V gene. The CDR3 extends over 14 amino acids. CDR3 residues: CASSLAPVTYEQYF. Written as DNA, the CDR3 is TGCGCCAGCAGCTTGGCACCGGTGACCTACGAGCAGTACTTC.

As to this clonotype: A much larger clone sits a single nucleotide away, making a read error possible. CDR3 in amino acids: CASSLGVTSNEQFF. As DNA, the CDR3 is TGCGCCAGCAGCTTGGGCGTGACTAGCAATGAGCAGTTCTTC. The chain recombines TRBV5-1 with TRBJ2-1, with D maybe TRBD2 (6 bases). The CDR3 runs to 14 residues. Deletions cut 0 bases from V and 6 bases from J, with 10 bases between. CDR1 is SGHRS and CDR2 is YFSETQ in the germline V gene.

This clonotype showed up many times. The gene calls are TRBV24-1 and TRBJ2-7, with 9 bases lining up with TRBD1. Per the germline V gene, CDR1 is KGHDR and CDR2 is SFDVKD. The CDR3 runs 13 residues. Germline trimming cut 9 bases from V and 2 bases from J; bases unmatched to any gene: 4. The CDR3, as DNA: TGTGCCACCCAGAGACAGGGGGCCTACGAGCAGTACTTC. Encoded protein: CATQRQGAYEQYF.

This clonotype has more than one count but fewer than ten. A much larger clone is a single base away; this may be a read error. The chain links TRBV24-1 to TRBJ2-5; D is ambiguous. The germline V and J ends were trimmed by 5 bases and 11 bases, with 14 bases remaining between them. Germline assignment: CDR1 KGHDR and CDR2 SFDVKD. The CDR3 loop spans 12 amino acids. The CDR3 DNA is TGTGCCACCAGTGCCAAGAACAATGAGCAGTACTTC. Translation: CATSAKNNEQYF.

The chain joins TRBV7-2 to TRBJ2-5, with a weak D call TRBD2 (6 bases). The J call is uncertain, as TRBJ2-7 better fits the DNA end. This CDR3 is built from 15 residues. Germline V gives CDR1 SGHTA, CDR2 FQGNSA. As DNA, the CDR3 is TGTGCCAGCAGCTTAGTCGACAGCGGGCGTTACGAGCAGTACTTC. Protein: CASSLVDSGRYEQYF.

Many counts were recorded for this clonotype. The V gene is TRBV2, the J gene TRBJ2-7; 8 bases align to TRBD1. V lost 7 bases to trimming and J lost 2 bases; unmatched junction nucleotides: 10. Germline lookup yields CDR1 SNHLY and CDR2 FYNNEI. CDR3 length equals 15 residues. CDR3 in amino acids: CASKSGQGPTYEQYF. The CDR3, as DNA: TGTGCCAGCAAATCTGGACAGGGACCCACCTACGAGCAGTACTTC.

This clonotype appeared many times. The chain recombines TRBV6-5 with TRBJ2-1; D possibly corresponds to TRBD2 (7 bases). The CDR3 length is 13 residues. Germline V gene sequence: CDR1 MNHEY, CDR2 SVGAGI. V was pared by 6 bases and J by 9 bases, with 15 bases between. Here the CDR3 DNA reads TGTGCCAGCAGAAGGGGACTACAGGGTGAGCAGTTCTTC. Translation gives CASRRGLQGEQFF.

In its sample, this clonotype was seen many times. This rearrangement joins TRBV11-2 to TRBJ2-1; 7 nucleotides line up with TRBD2. Germline CDR1 reads SGHAT; CDR2 reads FQNNGV. Unmatched junction bases numbered 4, after V lost 5 bases and J lost 0 bases. The CDR3 is 15 residues long. The CDR3 DNA reads as TGTGCCAGCAGCGCCGGGGGGATCTCCTACAATGAGCAGTTCTTC. Translated: CASSAGGISYNEQFF.

This clonotype has at least ten counts. The chain couples TRBV25-1 to TRBJ2-7; 7 bases fit TRBD2. V lost 6 bases, J lost 3 bases, and 8 bases stayed unmatched. CDR3 length: 14 amino acids. Germline V gives CDR1 MGHDK, CDR2 SYGVNS. The DNA for the CDR3 is TGTGCCAGCAGGGAGGGCTGGGGGGGCTACGAGCAGTACTTC. Translating it yields CASREGWGGYEQYF.

This clonotype was seen many times. The V call is TRBV29-1, the J call TRBJ1-1; 7 bases are a match to TRBD1. The CDR3 contains 13 residues. J lost 0 bases, V lost 5 bases, and 3 bases had no gene match. The germline V gene encodes CDR1 SQVTM and CDR2 ANQGSEA. The CDR3 nucleotides read TGCAGCGTTCCCGGACAGGTGAACACTGAAGCTTTCTTT. Translating it yields CSVPGQVNTEAFF. Combining the CDR3 with reference TRBV29-1 and TRBJ1-1 gives the whole variable domain SAVISQKPSRDICQRGTSLTIQCQVDSQVTMMFWYRQQPGQSLTLIATANQGSEATYESGFVIDKFPISRPNLTFSTLTVSNMSPEDSSIYLCSVPGQVNTEAFFGQGTRLTVV.

This clonotype was detected ten times or more. The V and J genes are TRBV7-2 and TRBJ2-1; tentatively, D is TRBD2 (7 bases). Trimming left V 3 bases short and J 2 bases short, with 11 bases between. CDR1 and CDR2 from the germline V gene are SGHTA and FQGNSA. The CDR3 contains 15 residues. CDR3 coding DNA: TGTGCCAGCAGCTTTCGCGGGGGCGCCTACAATGAGCAGTTCTTC. Protein sequence: CASSFRGGAYNEQFF.

This clonotype has only a few counts. A clone one base away is much larger, so this may be a read error. The rearrangement uses TRBV6-1 and TRBJ2-5; 7 nucleotides line up with TRBD2. From germline, CDR1 is MNHNS and CDR2 SASEGT. The CDR3 has 14 amino acids. Germline trimming cut 4 bases from V and 11 bases from J; bases unmatched to any gene: 13. CDR3 DNA: TGTGCCAGCAGTGGGTTTAGCGGGTACAATGAGCAGTACTTC. Translating gives CASSGFSGYNEQYF.

This rearrangement joins TRBV25-1 to TRBJ1-2, with D possibly matching TRBD1 (6 bases). The V end was cut by 4 bases, the J end by 4 bases, with 10 bases between. The CDR3 has 13 amino acids. CDR1 and CDR2 (germline): MGHDK, SYGVNS. The CDR3: CASSVPTGYGYTF. The DNA of the CDR3 is TGTGCCAGCAGTGTCCCGACAGGCTATGGCTACACCTTC.